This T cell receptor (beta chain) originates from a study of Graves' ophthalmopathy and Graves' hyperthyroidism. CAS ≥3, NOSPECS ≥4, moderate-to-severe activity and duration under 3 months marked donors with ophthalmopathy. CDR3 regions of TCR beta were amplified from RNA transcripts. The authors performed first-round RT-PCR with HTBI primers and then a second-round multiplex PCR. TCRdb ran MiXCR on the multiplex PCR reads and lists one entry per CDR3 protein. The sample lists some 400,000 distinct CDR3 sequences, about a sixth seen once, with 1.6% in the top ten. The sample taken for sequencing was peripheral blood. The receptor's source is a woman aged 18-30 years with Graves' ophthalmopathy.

CDR3 sequence reads: CASSPPGAMGYTF. The CDR3 bases are TGTGCCAGCTCACCACCGGGGGCGATGGGCTACACCTTC. The rearrangement uses TRBV18 and TRBJ1-2; tentative D call: TRBD1 (6 bases). The V end lost 0 bases, the J end lost 8 bases, and 10 bases lay between the germline ends. Germline loops: CDR1 KGHSH, CDR2 LQKENI. The CDR3 extends over 13 amino acids.